This entry is about one T cell receptor beta chain. What it binds is not known. This CDR3 has 16 residues. CDR1 and CDR2 (germline): SGHTA, FQGNSA. The J segment lost 0 bases and the V segment lost 1 base, leaving 4 bases of the junction unmatched. This specimen belongs to a study of cytotoxic CD8 clonotypes in ibrutinib-treated CLL. Study-wide results and limits: Stable or contracted on treatment, public clonotypes were also uncommon. Age-matched healthy donor levels were exceeded by baseline clonality, which tracked circulating CD8+ T-cell counts.

Depth targeted 1 in 200,000 to 1 in 1 million T cells, averaging around 10x coverage per clonotype. The protocol was immunoSEQ multiplex PCR, while the TCRdb copy is restricted to in-frame clones and leaves out a portion. This table has over 150,000 clones, approximately 80% appearing once. This TCR derives from a human donor with chronic lymphocytic leukemia. The chain recombines TRBV7-2 with TRBJ2-3; 7 nucleotides line up with TRBD2. The specimen was PBMCs, collected after 12 months of ibrutinib treatment. CDR3 bases: TGTGCCAGCAGCTTAGATGCGGGAGCGAGCACAGATACGCAGTATTTT. Translated: CASSLDAGASTDTQYF.